These 27 T cell receptor beta chains share one sample of origin, sequenced in a study of blood T cell repertoires in COVID-19. TCRdb's copy holds only in-frame clones and misses some; the assay was immunoSEQ multiplex PCR. The table shows 80,000 to 95,000 clones, with roughly 88% occurring only once. The sample was peripheral blood. The source of these receptors is a human donor in a cohort sampled during active COVID-19.

The V call is TRBV15, the J call TRBJ1-2, with D tentatively TRBD1 (5 bases). CDR1 is LNHNV, CDR2 YYDKDF, per germline (reference sequence). This CDR3 comprises 13 residues. V was clipped by 1 base and J by 3 bases, with 6 bases between them. This CDR3 reads CATSRGGDYGYTF. DNA of the CDR3: TGTGCCACCAGCAGAGGGGGGGACTATGGCTACACCTTC.

The CDR3: CASSLTGENTGELFF. The CDR3 region has the DNA TGCGCCAGCAGTTTGACAGGCGAGAACACCGGGGAGCTGTTTTTT. V usage is TRBV4-1 and J usage is TRBJ2-2; possible D gene TRBD1, 6 bases. V was trimmed by 6 bases and J by 1 base, leaving 12 bases between them. The germline gives CDR1 MGHRA, CDR2 YSYEKL. This CDR3 has 15 residues.

This rearrangement joins TRBV30 to TRBJ1-2; 8 bases match TRBD1. Germline V gives CDR1 GTSNPN, CDR2 SVGIG (reference sequence). The CDR3 has 16 residues. Trimming cost V 5 bases and J 1 base; bases outside gene matches: 12. CDR3 sequence (DNA): TGTGCCTGGGGAGCGACAGGGGCAAGGAATAACTATGGCTACACCTTC. This sequence encodes CAWGATGARNNYGYTF.

The chain joins TRBV30 to TRBJ2-7; 8 bases fit TRBD1. J was trimmed by 4 bases and V by 3 bases; bases with no gene match: 5. This CDR3 contains 13 residues. Germline values: CDR1 GTSNPN, CDR2 SVGIG (reference sequence). The CDR3 nucleotides are TGTGCCTGGAGAGGGACAGGCCCTTACGAGCAGTACTTC. Encoded protein: CAWRGTGPYEQYF.

The CDR3 loop is CAWSASGGSEQYF. The CDR3, as DNA: TGTGCCTGGAGTGCTAGCGGGGGCTCTGAACAGTACTTC. The rearrangement uses TRBV30 and TRBJ2-7; 10 positions match TRBD2. The CDR3 spans 13 residues. The ends lost 1 base at V and 10 bases at J; junction bases unmatched: 7. The germline V gene has CDR1 GTSNPN and CDR2 SVGIG (reference sequence). The variable domain in full, completed from reference TRBV30 and TRBJ2-7, reads SQTIHQWPATLVQPVGSPLSLECTVEGTSNPNLYWYRQAAGRGLQLLFYSVGIGQISSEVPQNLSASRPQDRQFILSSKKLLLSDSGFYLCAWSASGGSEQYFGPGTRLTVT.

The genes are TRBV7-9 and TRBJ1-4; TRBD1 might be the D (6 bases). CDR1 and CDR2 (germline): SEHNR, FQNEAQ (reference sequence). There are 15 residues in the CDR3. V was clipped by 1 base and J by 10 bases, with 16 bases between them. This CDR3 is CASSLGSRQAAKLFF. In nucleotides, the CDR3 is TGTGCCAGCAGCTTAGGGAGCCGACAGGCGGCAAAACTGTTTTTT.

Only a few counts were recorded for this clone. This rearrangement joins TRBV4-2 to TRBJ1-1; 9 nucleotides align to TRBD1. The CDR3 is 15 amino acids. Germline V gives CDR1 LGHNA, CDR2 YNFKEQ. The trim removed 4 bases at V and 4 bases at J, leaving 7 bases unmatched. In nucleotides, the CDR3 is TGTGCCAGCAGCCGCGAGCCGGGACAGGGCACTGAAGCTTTCTTT. This translates into CASSREPGQGTEAFF.

This clone was observed a single time. CDR3 nucleotide sequence: TGTGCCAGCAGTCCGCAGGGTGGTCTAAATTCACCCCTCCACTTT. This encodes CASSPQGGLNSPLHF. The chain carries TRBV2 and TRBJ1-6; TRBD1 might be the D (5 bases). The CDR3 totals 15 residues. Germline V gene sequence: CDR1 SNHLY, CDR2 FYNNEI. V was clipped by 5 bases and J by 7 bases, with 15 bases between them.

This clone was counted a few times. The V call is TRBV19, the J call TRBJ2-7; maybe TRBD2 (6 bases). CDR3 length: 16 residues. Germline CDR1 is LNHDA and CDR2 is SQIVND (reference sequence). V lost 5 bases to trimming and J lost 2 bases, with 19 bases between them. The CDR3 here is CASSPGWAGSTYEQYF. CDR3 DNA sequence: TGTGCCAGTAGTCCCGGTTGGGCGGGGAGTACCTACGAGCAGTACTTC.

The gene calls are TRBV5-1 and TRBJ1-5; D uncertain. The V gene's germline CDR1 is SGHRS and CDR2 YFSETQ. The CDR3 spans 15 residues. The ends were cut back, 0 bases at V and 2 bases at J, with 9 bases in the middle. The CDR3 DNA sequence: TGCGCCAGCAGCTTGGGACATCTTGGCAATCAGCCCCAGCATTTT. Translating it yields CASSLGHLGNQPQHF.

This clone has only one observation. This chain uses TRBV28 with TRBJ2-3; 7 bases are a match to TRBD2. The junction had 7 bases not matched to a gene; V was cut back by 3 bases and J by 4 bases. The CDR3 sequence is 15 residues long. Germline loops: CDR1 MDHEN, CDR2 SYDVKM. For the CDR3, the DNA is TGTGCCAGCAGTTTCTTGCGGGGGTCGGCAGATACGCAGTATTTT. Amino acids: CASSFLRGSADTQYF.

V gene TRBV5-6 combines with J gene TRBJ1-6; D is perhaps TRBD1 (6 bases). The germline V gene encodes CDR1 SGHDT and CDR2 YYEEEE. Trimming pared 3 bases from V and 5 bases from J, leaving 6 bases between. This CDR3 spans 13 amino acids. CDR3 sequence reads: CASSYRDNSPLHF. CDR3 coding DNA: TGTGCCAGCAGCTACAGGGATAATTCACCCCTCCACTTT.

This clone was observed a single time. The gene calls are TRBV27 and TRBJ2-7; 9 nucleotides align to TRBD2. This CDR3 is built from 16 residues. V shed 8 bases, J shed 3 bases, and the junction held 14 bases outside the gene matches. Per germline, CDR1 MNHEY and CDR2 SMNVEV (reference sequence). The CDR3 region has the DNA TGTGCCAGCCCAAAATTTTTGCTAGCGGGGAACTACGAGCAGTACTTC. It translates to CASPKFLLAGNYEQYF.

The chain links TRBV5-4 to TRBJ1-1; D gene uncertain. The V and J ends lost 4 bases and 2 bases respectively, with 18 bases between them. The germline V gene encodes CDR1 SGHNT and CDR2 YYREEE (reference sequence). The CDR3 has 16 residues. In nucleotides, the CDR3 is TGTGCCAGCAGCCCCGCCGGGGTAAAAAGCAACACTGAAGCTTTCTTT. It yields the protein CASSPAGVKSNTEAFF.

This clone is a singleton in its sample. The rearrangement joins TRBV7-3 to TRBJ2-1; TRBD2 matches 10 bases. The CDR3 is 15 residues long. The V and J ends lost 0 bases and 10 bases, in that order; junction bases with no gene match: 6. Germline-derived CDR1 and CDR2 are SGHTA and FQGTGA. The CDR3 loop is CASSLTWTSGSEQFF. DNA of the CDR3: TGTGCCAGCAGCTTAACTTGGACTAGCGGCTCGGAGCAGTTCTTC.

The genes are TRBV25-1 and TRBJ1-2; no definite D call. CDR3 length equals 12 residues. V shed 7 bases and J shed 5 bases, with 11 bases lying between them. Germline CDR1 is MGHDK and CDR2 is SYGVNS. CDR3 in DNA: TGTGCCAGCACCCCCACGGGATATGGCTACACCTTC. Its protein product is CASTPTGYGYTF.

A single count supports this clone. The V gene is TRBV6-6, the J gene TRBJ2-5; weak D call: TRBD2 (5 bases). The length of the CDR3 is 15 residues. V lost 4 bases to trimming and J lost 1 base, with 13 bases between them. CDR1 is MNHNY and CDR2 is SVGAGI in the germline V gene (reference sequence). CDR3 coding DNA: TGTGCCAGCAGTTCTCTTGGGAGCATCCAAGAGACCCAGTACTTC. It codes for CASSSLGSIQETQYF.

This rearrangement joins TRBV19 to TRBJ2-7; 9 bases fit TRBD1. The V gene end was trimmed by 6 bases and the J gene end by 3 bases; junction bases not matched to a gene: 12. The CDR3 consists of 16 residues. Germline CDR1 LNHDA, CDR2 SQIVND (reference sequence). CDR3 in amino acids: CASSRRAEGQGYEQYF. The CDR3 nucleotides read TGTGCCAGTAGCAGAAGGGCAGAGGGACAGGGCTACGAGCAGTACTTC.

This chain links TRBV7-8 with TRBJ1-3; 9 bases line up with TRBD1. Trimming took 7 bases from V and 5 from J; bases not matched to a gene: 9. The V gene's germline CDR1 is SGHVS and CDR2 FQNEAQ. The CDR3 totals 15 residues. The CDR3: CASNPGQGMRNTIYF. The CDR3 DNA reads as TGTGCCAGCAACCCGGGACAGGGAATGAGAAACACCATATATTTT.

The chain combines TRBV5-4 with TRBJ1-2, with D tentatively TRBD1 (6 bases). V gave up 6 bases and J gave up 8 bases, with 23 bases separating them. Germline V gene data show CDR1 as SGHNT and CDR2 as YYREEE (reference sequence). The CDR3 has 15 amino acids. The CDR3 spells CASNPLGQLAGGYTF. The DNA of the CDR3 is TGTGCCAGCAACCCCCTCGGACAGCTGGCTGGAGGCTACACCTTC.

The genes are TRBV9 and TRBJ2-6; D not certain. The CDR3 length is 14 residues. V dropped 2 bases and J dropped 0 bases, with 3 bases sitting between them. The germline gives CDR1 SGDLS, CDR2 YYNGEE. CDR3 protein: CASSVFSGANVLTF. The CDR3 DNA reads as TGTGCCAGCAGCGTCTTCTCTGGGGCCAACGTCCTGACTTTC.

The chain uses TRBV15 and TRBJ2-7, with 8 bases aligning to TRBD2. There are 15 residues in the CDR3. The germline CDR1 and CDR2 sequences are LNHNV and YYDKDF (reference sequence). The V segment lost 2 bases and the J segment 2 bases; nucleotides outside the gene matches: 5. CDR3 loop: CATSRTSGTTYEQYF. The CDR3 DNA follows: TGTGCCACCAGCAGAACTAGCGGTACAACCTACGAGCAGTACTTC.

The V and J genes are TRBV9 and TRBJ1-5; D gene ambiguous. The V end was cut by 0 bases, the J end by 1 base, with 8 bases between. The V gene's germline CDR1 is SGDLS and CDR2 YYNGEE. CDR3 length equals 15 residues. The CDR3 protein is CASSVAGRSNQPQHF. The CDR3 nucleotides are TGTGCCAGCAGCGTAGCCGGGAGGAGCAATCAGCCCCAGCATTTT.

This clone was picked up one time. V is TRBV6-5 and J is TRBJ2-3, with D tentatively TRBD2 (5 bases). The CDR3 is 14 amino acids. Germline CDR1 is MNHEY and CDR2 is SVGAGI. V was cut by 6 bases and J by 7 bases, with 17 bases left in between. The CDR3 loop is CASRSDSPSYTQYF. The DNA of the CDR3 is TGTGCCAGCAGGTCGGACTCCCCCTCCTATACGCAGTATTTT.

This sequence joins TRBV18 and TRBJ2-1; D ambiguous. Trimming pared 4 bases from V and 5 bases from J, leaving 21 bases between. Per germline, CDR1 KGHSH and CDR2 LQKENI. This CDR3 is 17 amino acids long. The DNA of the CDR3 is TGTGCCAGCTCACGGGTCAGGCAGAAGGTCACCAACAATGAGCAGTTCTTC. This codes for CASSRVRQKVTNNEQFF.

The V call is TRBV7-6, the J call TRBJ2-2; 9 positions match TRBD1. The CDR3 has 17 amino acids. With V trimmed by 5 bases and J by 0 bases, 7 bases remained unmatched. Germline CDR1 is SGHVS and CDR2 is FNYEAQ. CDR3 protein: CASSASWDRANTGELFF. The CDR3 DNA follows: TGTGCCAGCAGCGCTTCCTGGGACAGGGCGAACACCGGGGAGCTGTTTTTT.

V usage is TRBV9 and J usage is TRBJ2-1; possibly TRBD2 for D (6 bases). V dropped 3 bases and J dropped 1 base, with 11 bases sitting between them. The CDR3 runs to 15 residues. In germline, CDR1 is SGDLS, CDR2 YYNGEE. For the CDR3, the DNA is TGTGCCAGCAGCGATACTAGCCTGTCCTACAATGAGCAGTTCTTC. This translates into CASSDTSLSYNEQFF.